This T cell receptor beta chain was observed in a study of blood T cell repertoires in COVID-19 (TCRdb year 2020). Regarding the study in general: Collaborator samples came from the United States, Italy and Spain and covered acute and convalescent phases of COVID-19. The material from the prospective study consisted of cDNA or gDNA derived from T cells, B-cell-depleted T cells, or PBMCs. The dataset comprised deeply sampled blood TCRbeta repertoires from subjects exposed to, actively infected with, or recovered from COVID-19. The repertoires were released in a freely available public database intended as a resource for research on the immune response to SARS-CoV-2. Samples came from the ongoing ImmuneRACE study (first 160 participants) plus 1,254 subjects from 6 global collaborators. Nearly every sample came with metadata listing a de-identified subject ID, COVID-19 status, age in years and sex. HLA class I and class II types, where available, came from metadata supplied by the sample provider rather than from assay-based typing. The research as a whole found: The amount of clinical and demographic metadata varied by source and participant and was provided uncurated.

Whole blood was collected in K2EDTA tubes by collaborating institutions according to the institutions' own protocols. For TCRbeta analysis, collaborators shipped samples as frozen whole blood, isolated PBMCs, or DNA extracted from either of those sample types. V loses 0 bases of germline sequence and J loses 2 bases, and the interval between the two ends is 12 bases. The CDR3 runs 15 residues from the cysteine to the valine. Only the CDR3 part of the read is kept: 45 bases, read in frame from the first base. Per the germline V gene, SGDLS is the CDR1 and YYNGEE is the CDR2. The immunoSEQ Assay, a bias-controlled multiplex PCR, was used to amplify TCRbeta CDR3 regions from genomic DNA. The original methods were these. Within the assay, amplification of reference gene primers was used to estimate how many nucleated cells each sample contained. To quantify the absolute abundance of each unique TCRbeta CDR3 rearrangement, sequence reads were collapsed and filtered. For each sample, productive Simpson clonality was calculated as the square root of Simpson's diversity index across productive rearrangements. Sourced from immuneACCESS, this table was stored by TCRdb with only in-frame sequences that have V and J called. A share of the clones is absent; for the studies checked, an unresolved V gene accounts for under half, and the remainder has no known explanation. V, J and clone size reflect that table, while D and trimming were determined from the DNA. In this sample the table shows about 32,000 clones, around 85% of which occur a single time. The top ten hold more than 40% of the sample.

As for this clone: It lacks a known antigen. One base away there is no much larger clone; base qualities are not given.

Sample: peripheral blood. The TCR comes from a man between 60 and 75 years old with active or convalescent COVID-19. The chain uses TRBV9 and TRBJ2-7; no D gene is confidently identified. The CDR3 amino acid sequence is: CASSVGAFLAYEQYV. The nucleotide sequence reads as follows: TGTGCCAGCAGCGTAGGGGCATTTTTAGCCTACGAGCAGTACGTC.